This T cell receptor beta chain was documented in a study of TIL therapy for anti-PD-1-resistant metastatic lung cancer. On the study more broadly: Patients had a median age of 54 years (range about 38-85).

This was the immunoSEQ v3 assay. Generated by immunoSEQ multiplex PCR, the TCRdb table keeps only in-frame clones and is missing some. This table has 45,000 to 75,000 clones, 55% to 75% appearing once. Time point in this sample: pre-treatment sample, taken before nivolumab and TIL therapy. As concerns this clone: Its specificity is not known.

Overall study results and limits: The baseline peripheral repertoire was partially replaced by infused TIL clonotypes that later decayed.

V shed 4 bases and J shed 1 base, with 11 bases lying between them. The CDR3 contains 14 residues. In germline, CDR1 is SGHRS, CDR2 YFSETQ. This sequence joins TRBV5-1 and TRBJ2-5; tentatively, D is TRBD1 or TRBD2 (5 bases each). The receptor comes from a person aged 25-79 years with non-small cell lung cancer. Here the sequenced sample was blood, taken at baseline. This CDR3 is CASSDPGAQETQYF. CDR3 sequence (DNA): TGCGCCAGCAGCGACCCCGGGGCCCAAGAGACCCAGTACTTC.